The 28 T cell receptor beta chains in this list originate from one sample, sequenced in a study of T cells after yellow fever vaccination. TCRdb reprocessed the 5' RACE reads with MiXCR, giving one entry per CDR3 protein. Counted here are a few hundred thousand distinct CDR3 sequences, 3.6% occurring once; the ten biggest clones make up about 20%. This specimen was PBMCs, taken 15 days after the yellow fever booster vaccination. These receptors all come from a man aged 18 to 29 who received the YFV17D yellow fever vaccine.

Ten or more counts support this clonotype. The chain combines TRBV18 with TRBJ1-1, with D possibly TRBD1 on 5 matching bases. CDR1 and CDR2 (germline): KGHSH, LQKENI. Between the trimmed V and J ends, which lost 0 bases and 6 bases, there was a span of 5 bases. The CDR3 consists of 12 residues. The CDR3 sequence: CASSPPGPEAFF. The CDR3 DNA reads TGTGCCAGCTCACCACCGGGACCTGAAGCTTTCTTT.

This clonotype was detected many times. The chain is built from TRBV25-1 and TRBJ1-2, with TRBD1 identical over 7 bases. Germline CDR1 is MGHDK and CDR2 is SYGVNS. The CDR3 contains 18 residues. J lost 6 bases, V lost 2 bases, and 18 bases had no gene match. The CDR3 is CASSETPSTGAVGHGYTF. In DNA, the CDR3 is TGTGCCAGCAGTGAAACCCCAAGTACAGGGGCTGTGGGTCATGGCTACACCTTC.

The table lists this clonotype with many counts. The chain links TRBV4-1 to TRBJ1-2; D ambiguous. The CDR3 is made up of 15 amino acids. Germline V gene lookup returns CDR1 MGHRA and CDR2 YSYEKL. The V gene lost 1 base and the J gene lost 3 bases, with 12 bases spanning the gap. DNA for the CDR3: TGCGCCAGCAGCCAAGGAAGAGGGAAGGACTATGGCTACACCTTC. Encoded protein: CASSQGRGKDYGYTF.

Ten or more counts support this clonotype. DNA of the CDR3: TGTGCCAGCATCCGACTGTATCCCTACGAGCAGTACGTC. Translated, it gives CASIRLYPYEQYV. This chain uses TRBV28 with TRBJ2-7; no clear D. The germline V and J ends were trimmed by 7 bases and 2 bases, with 12 bases remaining between them. Germline V CDR1 and CDR2: MDHEN, SYDVKM. The CDR3 covers 13 residues.

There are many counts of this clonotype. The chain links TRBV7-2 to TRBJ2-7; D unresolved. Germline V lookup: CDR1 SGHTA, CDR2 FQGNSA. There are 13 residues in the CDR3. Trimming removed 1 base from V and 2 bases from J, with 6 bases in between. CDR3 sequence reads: CASSLGETYEQYF. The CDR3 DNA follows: TGTGCCAGCAGCTTAGGTGAAACCTACGAGCAGTACTTC. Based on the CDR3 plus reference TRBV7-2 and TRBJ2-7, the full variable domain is GAGVSQSPSNKVTEKGKDVELRCDPISGHTALYWYRQSLGQGLEFLIYFQGNSAPDKSGLPSDRFSAERTGGSVSTLTIQRTQQEDSAVYLCASSLGETYEQYFGPGTRLTVT.

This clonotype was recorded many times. The CDR3 DNA reads TGTGCCAGCAGCCTGGACAGAAACATTCAGTACTTC. Amino acids: CASSLDRNIQYF. The J gene is TRBJ2-4, the V gene TRBV4-2, with a possible D match to TRBD1 (6 bases). The CDR3 totals 12 residues. Looked up from germline, CDR1 is LGHNA and CDR2 is YNFKEQ. V was pared by 4 bases and J by 6 bases, with 7 bases between.

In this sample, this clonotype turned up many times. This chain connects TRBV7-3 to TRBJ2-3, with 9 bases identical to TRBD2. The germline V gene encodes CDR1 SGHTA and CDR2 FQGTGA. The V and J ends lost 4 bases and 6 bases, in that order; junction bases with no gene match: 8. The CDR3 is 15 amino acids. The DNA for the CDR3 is TGTGCCAGCAGCTACCGCCCTAGCGGGGCGGATACGCAGTATTTT. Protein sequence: CASSYRPSGADTQYF. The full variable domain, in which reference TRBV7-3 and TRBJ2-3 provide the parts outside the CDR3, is GAGVSQTPSNKVTEKGKYVELRCDPISGHTALYWYRQSLGQGPEFLIYFQGTGAADDSGLPNDRFFAVRPEGSVSTLKIQRTERGDSAVYLCASSYRPSGADTQYFGPGTRLTVL.

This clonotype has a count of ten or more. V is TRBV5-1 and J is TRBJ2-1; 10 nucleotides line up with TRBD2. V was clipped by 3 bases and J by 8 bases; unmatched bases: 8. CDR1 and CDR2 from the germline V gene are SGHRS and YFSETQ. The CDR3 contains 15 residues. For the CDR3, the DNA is TGCGCCAGCAGCTACACCGGGACTAGCGCCGATGAGCAGTTCTTC. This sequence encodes CASSYTGTSADEQFF.

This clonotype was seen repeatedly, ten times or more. The DNA of the CDR3 is TGTGCCAGCAGCCCGTACAGTGGAAGGGATTCACCCCTCCACTTT. Translation: CASSPYSGRDSPLHF. The rearrangement links TRBV7-2 to TRBJ1-6; D gene unclear. Between the trimmed V and J ends, which lost 5 bases and 8 bases, there was a span of 16 bases. The CDR3 is 15 residues long. Germline CDR1 and CDR2: SGHTA and FQGNSA.

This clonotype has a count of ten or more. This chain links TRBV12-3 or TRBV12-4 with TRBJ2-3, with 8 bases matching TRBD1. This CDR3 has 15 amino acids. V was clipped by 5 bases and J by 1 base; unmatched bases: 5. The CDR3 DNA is TGTGCCAGCAGTACTCAGGGGGCGGGCACAGATACGCAGTATTTT. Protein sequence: CASSTQGAGTDTQYF.

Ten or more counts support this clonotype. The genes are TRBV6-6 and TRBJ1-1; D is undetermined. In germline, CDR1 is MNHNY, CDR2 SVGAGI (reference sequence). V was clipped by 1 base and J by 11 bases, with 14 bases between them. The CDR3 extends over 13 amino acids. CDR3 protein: CASSYLDRKEAFF. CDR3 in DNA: TGTGCCAGCAGTTACTTAGACCGGAAAGAGGCTTTCTTT.

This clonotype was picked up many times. The DNA of the CDR3 is TGCGCCAGCAGCCAAGTGCATCTTCTACGACTTAACTATGGCTACACCTTC. It codes for CASSQVHLLRLNYGYTF. This chain joins TRBV4-1 and TRBJ1-2, with no clear D. The CDR3 spans 17 residues. Trimming pared 1 base from V and 1 base from J, leaving 16 bases between. Germline values: CDR1 MGHRA, CDR2 YSYEKL.

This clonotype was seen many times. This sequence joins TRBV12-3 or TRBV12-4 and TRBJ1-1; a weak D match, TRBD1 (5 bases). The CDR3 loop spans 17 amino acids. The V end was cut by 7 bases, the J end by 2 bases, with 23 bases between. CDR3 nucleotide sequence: TGTGCCAGCACCATGGGGCGCCAGCGGCTGGTTAACACTGAAGCTTTCTTT. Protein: CASTMGRQRLVNTEAFF.

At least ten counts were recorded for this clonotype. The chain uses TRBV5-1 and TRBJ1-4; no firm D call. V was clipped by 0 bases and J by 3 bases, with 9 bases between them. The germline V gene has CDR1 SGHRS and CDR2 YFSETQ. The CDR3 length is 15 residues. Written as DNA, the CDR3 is TGCGCCAGCAGCTTGGCCGGCCCGCCTAATGAAAAACTGTTTTTT. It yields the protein CASSLAGPPNEKLFF.

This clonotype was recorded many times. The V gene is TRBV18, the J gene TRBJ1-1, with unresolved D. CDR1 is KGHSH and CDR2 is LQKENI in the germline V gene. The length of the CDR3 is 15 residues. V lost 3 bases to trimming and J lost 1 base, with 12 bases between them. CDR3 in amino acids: CASSPQDRQNTEAFF. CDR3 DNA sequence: TGTGCCAGCTCACCTCAGGACCGTCAGAACACTGAAGCTTTCTTT.

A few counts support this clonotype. For the CDR3, the DNA is TGTGCCAGCAGTCTTTCGACCGGTAGCGAAAAACTGTTTTTT. It specifies CASSLSTGSEKLFF. V is TRBV28 and J is TRBJ1-4; no clear D gene. V was pared by 5 bases and J by 8 bases, with 15 bases between. The CDR3 runs 14 residues. Germline CDR1 and CDR2: MDHEN and SYDVKM.

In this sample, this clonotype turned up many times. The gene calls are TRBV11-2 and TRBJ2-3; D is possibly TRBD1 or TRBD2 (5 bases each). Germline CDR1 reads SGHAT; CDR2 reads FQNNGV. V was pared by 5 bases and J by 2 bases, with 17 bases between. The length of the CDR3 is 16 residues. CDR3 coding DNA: TGTGCCAGCAGCCGAGGGGCGGATACTCTCACAGATACGCAGTATTTT. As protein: CASSRGADTLTDTQYF.

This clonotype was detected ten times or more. CDR3 coding DNA: TGTGCCAGCCAAGTCGGTTGGGACAATGAGCAGTTCTTC. Its protein product is CASQVGWDNEQFF. V gene TRBV6-6 combines with J gene TRBJ2-1; D uncertain. V was cut by 8 bases and J by 5 bases, with 13 bases left in between. This CDR3 is built from 13 residues. Germline V CDR1 and CDR2: MNHNY, SVGAGI (reference sequence).

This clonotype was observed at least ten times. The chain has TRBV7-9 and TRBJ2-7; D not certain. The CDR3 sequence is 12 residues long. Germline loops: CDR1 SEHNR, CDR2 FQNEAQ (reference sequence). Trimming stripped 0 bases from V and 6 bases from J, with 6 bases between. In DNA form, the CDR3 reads TGTGCCAGCAGCTTAGCGCTGGGCGAGCAGTACTTC. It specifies CASSLALGEQYF.

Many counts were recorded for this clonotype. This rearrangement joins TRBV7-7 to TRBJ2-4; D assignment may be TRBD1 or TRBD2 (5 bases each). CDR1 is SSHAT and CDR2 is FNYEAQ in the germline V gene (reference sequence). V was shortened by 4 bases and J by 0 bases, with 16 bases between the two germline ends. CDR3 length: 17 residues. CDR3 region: CASSSLGPKVAKNIQYF. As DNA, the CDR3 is TGTGCCAGCAGCTCATTGGGACCCAAGGTAGCCAAAAACATTCAGTACTTC.

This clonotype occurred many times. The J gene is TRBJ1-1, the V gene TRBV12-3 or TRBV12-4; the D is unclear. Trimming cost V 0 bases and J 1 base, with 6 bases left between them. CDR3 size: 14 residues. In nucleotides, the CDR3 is TGTGCCAGCAGTTTAGCGCAGGAGAACACTGAAGCTTTCTTT. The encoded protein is CASSLAQENTEAFF.

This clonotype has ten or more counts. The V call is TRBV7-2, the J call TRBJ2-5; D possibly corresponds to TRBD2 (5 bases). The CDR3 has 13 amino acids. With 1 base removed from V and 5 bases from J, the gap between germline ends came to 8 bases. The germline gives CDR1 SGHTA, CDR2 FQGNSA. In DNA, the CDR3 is TGTGCCAGCAGCTTAGGAGGGATGGAGACCCAGTACTTC. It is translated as CASSLGGMETQYF.

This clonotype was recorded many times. CDR3 residues: CASSQLSRGYNSPLHF. CDR3 nucleotides: TGCGCCAGCAGCCAATTAAGCAGGGGCTATAATTCACCCCTCCACTTT. The gene calls are TRBV4-1 and TRBJ1-6; D is possibly TRBD1 (6 bases). Germline loops: CDR1 MGHRA, CDR2 YSYEKL. The V and J ends lost 2 bases and 3 bases respectively, with 11 bases between them. The CDR3 is 16 residues long.

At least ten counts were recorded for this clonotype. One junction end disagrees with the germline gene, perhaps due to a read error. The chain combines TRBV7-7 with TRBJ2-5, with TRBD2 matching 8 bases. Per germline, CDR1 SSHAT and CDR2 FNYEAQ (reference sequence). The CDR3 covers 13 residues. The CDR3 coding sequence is TGTGCTAGCAGCCCCGCTAGCGGGGAGACCCAGTACTTC. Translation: CASSPASGETQYF.

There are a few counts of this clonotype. The CDR3 here is CASSLVLGYEQYF. DNA of the CDR3: TGTGCCAGCAGTTTAGTCCTCGGCTACGAGCAGTACTTC. The chain has TRBV12-3 or TRBV12-4 and TRBJ2-7; D uncertain. CDR3 length equals 13 residues. Trimming took 1 base from V and 3 from J, leaving 7 bases between them.

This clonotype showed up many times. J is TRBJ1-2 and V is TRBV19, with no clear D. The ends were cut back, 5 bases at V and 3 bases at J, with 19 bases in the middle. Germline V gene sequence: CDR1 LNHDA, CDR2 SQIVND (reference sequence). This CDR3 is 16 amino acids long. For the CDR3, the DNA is TGTGCCAGTAGTCGGCCAAACCCGGCCCAGTACTATGGCTACACCTTC. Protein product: CASSRPNPAQYYGYTF.

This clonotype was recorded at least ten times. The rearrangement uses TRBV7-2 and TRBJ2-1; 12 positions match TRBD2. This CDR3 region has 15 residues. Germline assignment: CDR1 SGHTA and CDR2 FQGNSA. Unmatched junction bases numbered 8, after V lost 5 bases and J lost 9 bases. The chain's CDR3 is CASSPASGGGLEQFF. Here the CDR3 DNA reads TGTGCCAGCAGCCCTGCTAGCGGGGGGGGCCTTGAGCAGTTCTTC.

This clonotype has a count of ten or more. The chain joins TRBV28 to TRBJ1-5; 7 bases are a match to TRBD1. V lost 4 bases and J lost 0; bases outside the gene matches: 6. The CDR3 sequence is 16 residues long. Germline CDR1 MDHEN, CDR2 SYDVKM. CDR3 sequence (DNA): TGTGCCAGCAGTTCGTCCGGGACAGTTAGCAATCAGCCCCAGCATTTT. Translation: CASSSSGTVSNQPQHF.